These 3 T cell receptor beta chains were sequenced from one sample in a study of blood T cell repertoires in COVID-19 (dated by TCRdb to 2020 to 2022). Libraries were made using the immunoSEQ multiplex PCR assay. TCRdb limited this immuneACCESS table to in-frame rearrangements with V and J called. A share of clones is missing; checked studies link under half to unresolved V genes, and the rest is unexplained. The sample table shows about 330,000 clones, and more than 70% are seen once. Roughly 6.7% of the sample is in the top ten clones. Sample: peripheral blood. These TCRs come from a man aged 18 to 30 who had recovered from COVID-19.

In nucleotides, the CDR3 is TGCGCCAGCAGCTTGGGCGTACCCCTTAACACTGAAGCTTTCTTT. Protein product: CASSLGVPLNTEAFF. The chain has TRBV5-1 and TRBJ1-1; D is unclear. The CDR3 has 15 amino acids. V was shortened by 0 bases and J by 2 bases, with 11 bases between the two germline ends. Per germline, CDR1 SGHRS and CDR2 YFSETQ.

The CDR3 nucleotides read TGTGCCAGCAGCGCAACGGACAGCCCGAACACTGAAGCTTTCTTT. This codes for CASSATDSPNTEAFF. This chain uses TRBV7-2 with TRBJ1-1; the D gene is possibly TRBD1 (6 bases). V shed 5 bases and J shed 1 base, with 14 bases lying between them. Per germline, CDR1 SGHTA and CDR2 FQGNSA. The CDR3 runs to 15 residues.

The chain joins TRBV4-2 to TRBJ1-2; TRBD1 matches 7 bases. The ends lost 6 bases at V and 4 bases at J; junction bases unmatched: 8. Germline V lookup: CDR1 LGHNA, CDR2 YNFKEQ. CDR3 length: 14 amino acids. The CDR3 DNA reads TGTGCCAGCAGGAACGGGACAGTTGTCTATGGCTACACCTTC. Residues: CASRNGTVVYGYTF.